The 28 T cell receptor beta chains listed next were all sequenced from one sample in a study of vaccination effects on CD4 cells after COVID-19. The antigens these receptors bind are not known. Antigen-specific CD4+ T cell clonotypes were called by their expansion after viral peptide-pool culture in ViraFEST. It was after 10 days of culture that CD4+ T cells were isolated. Participants were given two doses of BNT162b2 or mRNA-1273 vaccine. Produced via immunoSEQ multiplex PCR; TCRdb's table is partial and in-frame only. The table records about 28,000 clones, 73% of them present only once. The sample was CD4+ T cells from PBMCs cultured with HCoV-NL63 spike peptides, taken after COVID-19 vaccination. The receptors shown here come from a human donor who received a COVID-19 vaccine.

The chain has TRBV5-1 and TRBJ2-7; TRBD2 might be the D (7 bases). The CDR3 is made up of 15 amino acids. Trimming pared 0 bases from V and 3 bases from J, leaving 13 bases between. Germline V gene lookup returns CDR1 SGHRS and CDR2 YFSETQ. The CDR3: CASSLGAGAHYEQYF. CDR3 sequence (DNA): TGCGCCAGCAGCTTGGGGGCGGGGGCCCACTACGAGCAGTACTTC. The variable domain in full, completed from reference TRBV5-1 and TRBJ2-7, reads KAGVTQTPRYLIKTRGQQVTLSCSPISGHRSVSWYQQTPGQGLQFLFEYFSETQRNKGNFPGRFSGRQFSNSRSEMNVSTLELGDSALYLCASSLGAGAHYEQYFGPGTRLTVT.

CDR3 nucleotides: TGTGCCAGCAGTCAAAACGAGGGAAGTACTGAAGCTTTCTTT. Translated: CASSQNEGSTEAFF. V is TRBV3-1 (or the pseudogene TRBV3-2) and J is TRBJ1-1; D not resolved. CDR1 is LGHDT, CDR2 YNNKEL, per germline (reference sequence). CDR3 length: 14 residues. V lost 6 bases and J 5 bases, leaving 16 bases between the germline ends.

In this sample, this clone turned up a few times. The V and J genes are TRBV7-2 and TRBJ2-7; D is perhaps TRBD1 or TRBD2 (5 bases each). This CDR3 spans 15 amino acids. The V end was cut by 5 bases, the J end by 3 bases, with 17 bases between. Per the germline V gene, CDR1 is SGHTA and CDR2 is FQGNSA. DNA of the CDR3: TGTGCCAGCAGCCTCGGGGCGGAGACCCTCTACGAGCAGTACTTC. This codes for CASSLGAETLYEQYF. The full variable domain, with the rest looked up from reference TRBV7-2 and TRBJ2-7, is GAGVSQSPSNKVTEKGKDVELRCDPISGHTALYWYRQSLGQGLEFLIYFQGNSAPDKSGLPSDRFSAERTGGSVSTLTIQRTQQEDSAVYLCASSLGAETLYEQYFGPGTRLTVT.

The V gene is TRBV3-1 (or the pseudogene TRBV3-2), the J gene TRBJ1-2; tentative D call: TRBD1 (5 bases). Germline V gene sequence: CDR1 LGHDT, CDR2 YNNKEL (reference sequence). Deletions cut 2 bases from V and 6 bases from J, with 10 bases between. This CDR3 region has 13 residues. The CDR3 nucleotides read TGTGCCAGCAGCCAATGGGGCGCGGATGGCTACACCTTC. It is translated as CASSQWGADGYTF.

The chain uses TRBV10-1 and TRBJ2-3; D may be TRBD1 or TRBD2 (5 bases each). This CDR3 is 15 amino acids long. V lost 4 bases and J 2 bases, leaving 13 bases between the germline ends. CDR1 and CDR2 from the germline V gene are WNHNN and SYGVQD (reference sequence). The CDR3 DNA reads TGCGCCAGCAGTGCAGAGGGGCGACCCACAGATACGCAGTATTTT. This sequence encodes CASSAEGRPTDTQYF.

V and J are TRBV11-2 and TRBJ1-3; D possibly corresponds to TRBD1 (5 bases). The CDR3 runs to 16 residues. Trimming removed 1 base from V and 0 bases from J, with 10 bases in between. Germline V gene sequence: CDR1 SGHAT, CDR2 FQNNGV. Here the CDR3 DNA reads TGTGCCAGCAGCTTAGTGGGGGGTCACTCTGGAAACACCATATATTTT. As protein: CASSLVGGHSGNTIYF.

The J gene is TRBJ2-1, the V gene TRBV6-5; D possibly uses TRBD1 or TRBD2 (5 bases each). Germline-derived CDR1 and CDR2 are MNHEY and SVGAGI. V was shortened by 2 bases and J by 5 bases, with 10 bases between the two germline ends. The CDR3 consists of 14 residues. The CDR3 DNA follows: TGTGCCAGCAGTTACCCGGGACGTGACAATGAGCAGTTCTTC. It codes for CASSYPGRDNEQFF.

This chain connects TRBV6-2 or TRBV6-3 to TRBJ1-3; D is possibly TRBD1 (5 bases). Per the germline V gene, CDR1 is MNHEY and CDR2 is SVGEGT. This CDR3 region has 20 residues. V was pared by 0 bases and J by 0 bases, with 21 bases between. CDR3 residues: CASSYSPGLWAGNSGNTIYF. The CDR3 nucleotides are TGTGCCAGCAGTTACTCCCCTGGTCTTTGGGCAGGGAACTCTGGAAACACCATATATTTT.

The rearrangement uses TRBV12-3 or TRBV12-4 and TRBJ1-2; 8 bases match TRBD1. With V trimmed by 5 bases and J by 10 bases, 3 bases remained unmatched. The CDR3 is made up of 11 amino acids. The CDR3: CASSTGGAYTF. CDR3 sequence (DNA): TGTGCCAGCAGTACAGGGGGGGCCTACACCTTC.

This chain links TRBV6-5 with TRBJ2-7, with D perhaps being TRBD1 or TRBD2 (5 bases each). The CDR3 runs 13 residues. Germline assignment: CDR1 MNHEY and CDR2 SVGAGI. V was cut by 7 bases and J by 4 bases, with 14 bases left in between. The CDR3 reads CASKSEGMYEQYF. In DNA, the CDR3 is TGTGCCAGCAAGTCAGAGGGGATGTACGAGCAGTACTTC.

The CDR3 loop reads CASSERGRDTQYNSPLHF. As DNA, the CDR3 is TGTGCCAGCAGTGAAAGAGGACGGGACACCCAATATAATTCACCCCTCCACTTT. J is TRBJ1-6 and V is TRBV2; weak D call: TRBD1 (6 bases). Germline V gene sequence: CDR1 SNHLY, CDR2 FYNNEI. V was trimmed by 2 bases and J by 4 bases, leaving 18 bases between them. This CDR3 spans 18 amino acids.

The chain joins TRBV6-5 to TRBJ2-7, with D tentatively TRBD1 (6 bases). The CDR3 is 12 residues long. The V gene lost 6 bases and the J gene lost 6 bases, with 12 bases spanning the gap. Germline assignment: CDR1 MNHEY and CDR2 SVGAGI. CDR3 sequence: CASSLTGIEQYF. For the CDR3, the DNA is TGTGCCAGCAGCTTAACAGGGATCGAGCAGTACTTC.

The chain combines TRBV2 with TRBJ1-6; D gene uncertain. Trimming left V 6 bases short and J 7 bases short, with 4 bases between. Per germline, CDR1 SNHLY and CDR2 FYNNEI. The CDR3 has 11 residues. The CDR3 sequence is CASRINSPLHF. The CDR3 nucleotides are TGTGCCAGCAGAATAAATTCACCCCTCCACTTT.

This clone was counted a few times. The V call is TRBV2, the J call TRBJ1-1; D is uncertain. The CDR3 totals 14 residues. Looked up from germline, CDR1 is SNHLY and CDR2 is FYNNEI. V lost 6 bases and J 1 base, leaving 12 bases between the germline ends. CDR3 region: CASRWQMTNTEAFF. The DNA of the CDR3 is TGTGCCAGCAGGTGGCAGATGACGAACACTGAAGCTTTCTTT.

This chain links TRBV5-1 with TRBJ2-1; D is unclear. Per the germline V gene, CDR1 is SGHRS and CDR2 is YFSETQ. Trimming removed 4 bases from V and 10 bases from J, with 15 bases in between. The length of the CDR3 is 13 residues. The CDR3 is CASSLTELGEQFF. In DNA, the CDR3 is TGCGCCAGCAGCCTTACTGAATTAGGCGAGCAGTTCTTC.

The rearrangement links TRBV20-1 to TRBJ2-1, with D perhaps TRBD2 (5 bases). Germline V CDR1 and CDR2: DFQATT, SNEGSKA (reference sequence). This CDR3 spans 11 amino acids. V was cut by 4 bases and J by 8 bases, with 9 bases left in between. For the CDR3, the DNA is TGCAGTGCTATCAGCGGATATGAGCAGTTCTTC. Translation gives CSAISGYEQFF.

The chain employs TRBV2 and TRBJ1-1; 8 bases line up with TRBD1. Germline CDR1 SNHLY, CDR2 FYNNEI. This CDR3 is 12 amino acids long. Losses at the gene ends were 11 bases for V and 5 bases for J; bases not matched to a gene: 7. The CDR3 DNA follows: TGTGCCGGGGGACAGGAGTATACTGAAGCTTTCTTT. This encodes CAGGQEYTEAFF. Full variable domain (missing parts from reference TRBV2 and TRBJ1-1): EPEVTQTPSHQVTQMGQEVILRCVPISNHLYFYWYRQILGQKVEFLVSFYNNEISEKSEIFDDQFSVERPDGSNFTLKIRSTKLEDSAMYFCAGGQEYTEAFFGQGTRLTVV.

V is TRBV15 and J is TRBJ2-7; D is unclear. The CDR3 runs to 18 residues. V lost 0 bases and J 2 bases, leaving 20 bases between the germline ends. Germline CDR1 and CDR2: LNHNV and YYDKDF (reference sequence). The CDR3, as DNA: TGTGCCACCAGCAGAGAGTCCCTCCAAACGATAGGACCCTACGAGCAGTACTTC. This gives the protein CATSRESLQTIGPYEQYF.

This clone was found a few times. This sequence joins TRBV12-5 and TRBJ1-5, with D uncertain. CDR1 and CDR2 (germline): LGHNT, FRNRAP. Trimming stripped 6 bases from V and 6 bases from J, with 12 bases between. The CDR3 is 13 residues long. CDR3 nucleotide sequence: TGTGCTAGTGGCCCCGATTTCGGTCAGCCCCAGCATTTT. Its translation: CASGPDFGQPQHF.

The chain combines TRBV30 with TRBJ1-1; perhaps TRBD1 as D (6 bases). V was trimmed by 0 bases and J by 4 bases, leaving 15 bases between them. The germline CDR1 and CDR2 sequences are GTSNPN and SVGIG (reference sequence). The CDR3 length is 15 residues. CDR3 in amino acids: CAWSVEGVFGTEAFF. The CDR3 nucleotides read TGTGCCTGGAGTGTAGAGGGGGTTTTTGGCACTGAAGCTTTCTTT.

The chain recombines TRBV19 with TRBJ2-7; the match to TRBD2 covers 12 bases. Germline trimming cut 5 bases from V and 4 bases from J; bases unmatched to any gene: 15. CDR1 LNHDA and CDR2 SQIVND come from the germline V gene (reference sequence). This CDR3 contains 18 residues. Here the CDR3 reads CASSRTGTPGTSGYEQYF. As DNA, the CDR3 is TGTGCCAGTAGTCGGACAGGCACTCCCGGGACTAGCGGGTACGAGCAGTACTTC.

This clone was picked up a small number of times. The V call is TRBV28, the J call TRBJ1-2; D not resolved. The CDR3 spans 14 residues. From germline, CDR1 is MDHEN and CDR2 SYDVKM. The V gene lost 6 bases and the J gene lost 0 bases, with 11 bases spanning the gap. The CDR3 nucleotides are TGTGCCAGCAGCGTGACCCCCACTAACTATGGCTACACCTTC. Protein: CASSVTPTNYGYTF.

This chain joins TRBV11-2 and TRBJ2-7; no definite D call. Trimming cost V 2 bases and J 1 base, with 6 bases left between them. This CDR3 comprises 13 residues. CDR1 is SGHAT, CDR2 FQNNGV, per germline. The CDR3 is CASSLSGSYEQYF. The CDR3 DNA reads TGTGCCAGCAGCTTATCTGGGTCCTACGAGCAGTACTTC.

This chain links TRBV5-1 with TRBJ2-2; TRBD2 matches 11 bases. V trimming: 0 bases; J trimming: 4 bases; junction bases outside the gene matches: 5. The V gene's germline CDR1 is SGHRS and CDR2 YFSETQ. This CDR3 comprises 17 residues. Here the CDR3 DNA reads TGCGCCAGCAGCTTGGGACTAGCGGGGTACACCACCGGGGAGCTGTTTTTT. Its translation: CASSLGLAGYTTGELFF. The full variable domain, completed using reference TRBV5-1 and TRBJ2-2, is KAGVTQTPRYLIKTRGQQVTLSCSPISGHRSVSWYQQTPGQGLQFLFEYFSETQRNKGNFPGRFSGRQFSNSRSEMNVSTLELGDSALYLCASSLGLAGYTTGELFFGEGSRLTVL.

The rearrangement joins TRBV5-1 to TRBJ2-1; D not certain. V was trimmed by 3 bases and J by 4 bases, leaving 2 bases between them. CDR1 and CDR2 (germline): SGHRS, YFSETQ. This CDR3 comprises 11 residues. This chain's CDR3 is CASSSYNEQFF. For the CDR3, the DNA is TGCGCCAGCAGCTCTTACAATGAGCAGTTCTTC.

The chain joins TRBV15 to TRBJ2-5; 9 positions match TRBD2. With 3 bases clipped from V and 2 bases from J, the junction kept 4 bases outside the gene matches. Germline V gives CDR1 LNHNV, CDR2 YYDKDF (reference sequence). The CDR3 runs to 15 residues. The DNA of the CDR3 is TGTGCCACCAGCAGTACCGGACTAGCGCAAGAGACCCAGTACTTC. Amino acid sequence: CATSSTGLAQETQYF.

The chain links TRBV5-1 to TRBJ1-5; TRBD1 agrees at 8 bases. The CDR3 length is 15 residues. J lost 7 bases, V lost 4 bases, and 10 bases had no gene match. Per the germline V gene, CDR1 is SGHRS and CDR2 is YFSETQ. This CDR3 reads CASSNDGQGGQPQHF. The DNA for the CDR3 is TGCGCCAGCAGCAACGACGGACAGGGAGGCCAGCCCCAGCATTTT.

The rearrangement links TRBV10-3 to TRBJ2-7; a possible D gene is TRBD2 (6 bases). V was cut by 6 bases and J by 3 bases, with 18 bases left in between. CDR3 length equals 15 residues. CDR1 and CDR2 (germline): ENHRY, SYGVKD. CDR3 DNA: TGTGCCATCAGCCCCTGGGCTAGCGAGAACTACGAGCAGTACTTC. Protein product: CAISPWASENYEQYF.